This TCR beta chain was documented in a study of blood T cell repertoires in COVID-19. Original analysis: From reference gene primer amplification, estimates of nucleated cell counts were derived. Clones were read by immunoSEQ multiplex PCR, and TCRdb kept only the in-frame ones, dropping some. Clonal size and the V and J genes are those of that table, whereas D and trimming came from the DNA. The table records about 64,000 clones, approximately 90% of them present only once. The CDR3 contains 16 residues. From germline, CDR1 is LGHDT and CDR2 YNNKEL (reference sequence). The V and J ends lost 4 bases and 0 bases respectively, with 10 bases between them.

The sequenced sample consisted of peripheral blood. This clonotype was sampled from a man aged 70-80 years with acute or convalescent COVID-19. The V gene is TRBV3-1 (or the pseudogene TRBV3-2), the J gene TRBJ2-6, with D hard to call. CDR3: CASSPRWVSGANVLTF. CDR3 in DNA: TGTGCCAGCAGCCCCAGGTGGGTCTCTGGGGCCAACGTCCTGACTTTC.